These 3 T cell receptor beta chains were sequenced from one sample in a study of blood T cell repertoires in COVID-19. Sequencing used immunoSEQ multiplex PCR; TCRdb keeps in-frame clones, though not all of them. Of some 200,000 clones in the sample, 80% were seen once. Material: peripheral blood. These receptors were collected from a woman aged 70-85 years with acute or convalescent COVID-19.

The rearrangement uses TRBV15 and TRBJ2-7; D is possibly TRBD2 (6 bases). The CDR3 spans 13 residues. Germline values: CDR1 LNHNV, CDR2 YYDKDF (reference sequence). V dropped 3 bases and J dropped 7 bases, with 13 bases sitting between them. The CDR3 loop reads CATSSLVGREQYF. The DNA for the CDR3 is TGTGCCACCAGCAGTTTAGTAGGGAGGGAGCAGTACTTC.

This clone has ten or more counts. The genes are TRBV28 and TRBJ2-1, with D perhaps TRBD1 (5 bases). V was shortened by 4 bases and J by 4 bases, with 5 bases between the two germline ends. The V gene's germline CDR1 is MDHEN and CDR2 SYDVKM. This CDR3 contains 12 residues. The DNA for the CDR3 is TGTGCCAGCAGTTGGACATACAATGAGCAGTTCTTC. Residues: CASSWTYNEQFF.

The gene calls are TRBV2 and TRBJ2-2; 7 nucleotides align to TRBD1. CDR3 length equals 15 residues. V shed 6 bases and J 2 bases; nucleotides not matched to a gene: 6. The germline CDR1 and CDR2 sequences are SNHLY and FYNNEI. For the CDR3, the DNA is TGTGCCAGCAGGGGGGACAGAAGTAACACCGGGGAGCTGTTTTTT. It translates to CASRGDRSNTGELFF.